The 25 T cell receptor beta chains below come from one sample, sequenced in a study of blood T cell repertoires in COVID-19. This table comes from immunoSEQ multiplex PCR, and its TCRdb copy is limited to in-frame clones, with some not included. The table records about 110,000 clones, approximately 90% of them present only once. Material for sequencing was peripheral blood. These receptors were collected from a human donor in a cohort sampled during active COVID-19.

The chain couples TRBV19 to TRBJ1-1; the D is unclear. The CDR3 is made up of 13 amino acids. The germline gives CDR1 LNHDA, CDR2 SQIVND (reference sequence). Trimming removed 4 bases at V and 7 bases at J, with 13 bases between. Written as DNA, the CDR3 is TGTGCCAGTAGTACAACCGCGGCCGGTGAAGCTTTCTTT. It translates to CASSTTAAGEAFF. Full variable domain (remainder filled in from reference TRBV19 and TRBJ1-1): DGGITQSPKYLFRKEGQNVTLSCEQNLNHDAMYWYRQDPGQGLRLIYYSQIVNDFQKGDIAEGYSVSREKKESFPLTVTSAQKNPTAFYLCASSTTAAGEAFFGQGTRLTVV.

V and J are TRBV7-2 and TRBJ2-2; 8 bases line up with TRBD1. J lost 6 bases, V lost 6 bases, and 9 bases had no gene match. Germline V gene data show CDR1 as SGHTA and CDR2 as FQGNSA. CDR3 length equals 15 residues. The CDR3 region has the DNA TGTGCCAGCAGGGGCAGGGGGCGCATCGCCGGGGAGCTGTTTTTT. This translates into CASRGRGRIAGELFF.

The chain combines TRBV15 with TRBJ1-2, with D hard to call. The CDR3 has 16 residues. Trimming removed 0 bases from V and 2 bases from J, with 13 bases in between. The germline V gene encodes CDR1 LNHNV and CDR2 YYDKDF (reference sequence). The CDR3 region is CATSRDQTRPNYGYTF. The CDR3 coding sequence is TGTGCCACCAGCAGAGATCAGACTAGGCCAAACTATGGCTACACCTTC.

The V gene is TRBV7-2, the J gene TRBJ1-2; the match to TRBD1 covers 7 bases. The CDR3 extends over 14 amino acids. V lost 0 bases to trimming and J lost 4 bases; unmatched junction nucleotides: 2. The V gene's germline CDR1 is SGHTA and CDR2 FQGNSA. This CDR3 reads CASSLATGFYGYTF. The CDR3 DNA is TGTGCCAGCAGCTTAGCGACAGGGTTCTATGGCTACACCTTC.

This clone was picked up a small number of times. The chain uses TRBV6-5 and TRBJ1-1; 9 bases line up with TRBD1. CDR3 size: 15 residues. The ends lost 2 bases at V and 5 bases at J; junction bases unmatched: 6. CDR1 is MNHEY, CDR2 SVGAGI, per germline. The DNA of the CDR3 is TGTGCCAGCAGTTACGACGGACAGGGGTGGACTGAAGCTTTCTTT. It specifies CASSYDGQGWTEAFF.

The CDR3 coding sequence is TGTGCCAGCAGCCCCCGGACTAGCGGGATGTTCACCGGGGAGCTGTTTTTT. Encoded protein: CASSPRTSGMFTGELFF. The chain joins TRBV11-2 to TRBJ2-2; 12 bases match TRBD2. With 5 bases clipped from V and 4 bases from J, the junction kept 8 bases outside the gene matches. From germline, CDR1 is SGHAT and CDR2 FQNNGV. The CDR3 consists of 17 residues.

On this clone: Other DNA sequences in the same sample also yield this CDR3. The chain is built from TRBV5-1 and TRBJ2-3; TRBD2 matches at 11 bases. J gave up 0 bases and V 5 bases, and 5 bases lay outside the gene matches. There are 16 residues in the CDR3. Germline loops: CDR1 SGHRS, CDR2 YFSETQ. The CDR3 sequence is CASSWGLAESTDTQYF. In nucleotides, the CDR3 is TGCGCCAGCAGTTGGGGACTAGCGGAGAGCACAGATACGCAGTATTTT.

This chain joins TRBV5-4 and TRBJ2-7, with TRBD2 identical over 7 bases. J was trimmed by 4 bases and V by 3 bases; bases with no gene match: 7. This CDR3 is built from 14 residues. Germline CDR1 reads SGHNT; CDR2 reads YYREEE (reference sequence). This CDR3 is CASSYLGGGYEQYF. The DNA for the CDR3 is TGTGCCAGCAGCTACCTTGGGGGGGGGTACGAGCAGTACTTC.

This sequence joins TRBV15 and TRBJ2-5, with D unclear. V gave up 5 bases and J gave up 2 bases, with 12 bases separating them. The germline gives CDR1 LNHNV, CDR2 YYDKDF (reference sequence). This CDR3 is 14 amino acids long. CDR3: CATSVRLIQETQYF. The CDR3 DNA follows: TGTGCCACCAGCGTTAGACTTATACAAGAGACCCAGTACTTC. Full variable domain (remainder filled in from reference TRBV15 and TRBJ2-5): DAMVIQNPRYQVTQFGKPVTLSCSQTLNHNVMYWYQQKSSQAPKLLFHYYDKDFNNEADTPDNFQSRRPNTSFCFLDIRSPGLGDTAMYLCATSVRLIQETQYFGPGTRLLVL.

The chain links TRBV4-2 to TRBJ2-7; TRBD1 aligns across 11 bases. The CDR3 consists of 16 residues. The V gene's germline CDR1 is LGHNA and CDR2 YNFKEQ. V shed 2 bases, J shed 6 bases, and the junction held 9 bases outside the gene matches. CDR3 loop: CASSQYYGTGGLEQYF. In DNA, the CDR3 is TGTGCCAGCAGCCAATATTATGGGACAGGGGGGCTCGAGCAGTACTTC.

J is TRBJ1-1 and V is TRBV28; no firm D call. CDR3 length: 15 residues. Trimming stripped 4 bases from V and 6 bases from J, with 18 bases between. Germline V gives CDR1 MDHEN, CDR2 SYDVKM. The CDR3 loop reads CASSSPLHLGAEAFF. CDR3 in DNA: TGTGCCAGCAGTTCCCCCCTCCACCTAGGTGCTGAAGCTTTCTTT.

The chain employs TRBV12-3 or TRBV12-4 and TRBJ1-6; possible D gene TRBD1, 5 bases. The CDR3 is 13 residues long. V lost 5 bases and J 5 bases, leaving 7 bases between the germline ends. In DNA form, the CDR3 reads TGTGCCAGCAGTGGACAAAATAATTCACCCCTCCACTTT. Translated, it gives CASSGQNNSPLHF.

The chain couples TRBV19 to TRBJ2-7, with 7 positions matching TRBD2. The CDR3 extends over 13 amino acids. The trim removed 5 bases at V and 0 bases at J, leaving 1 base unmatched. Per germline, CDR1 LNHDA and CDR2 SQIVND (reference sequence). DNA of the CDR3: TGTGCCAGTAGTTCGGGGGGCTCCTACGAGCAGTACTTC. Amino acid sequence: CASSSGGSYEQYF.

The rearrangement links TRBV7-8 to TRBJ2-7, with TRBD2 matching 15 bases. Germline V gene sequence: CDR1 SGHVS, CDR2 FQNEAQ. Germline trimming cut 0 bases from V and 4 bases from J; bases unmatched to any gene: 4. The CDR3 extends over 17 amino acids. CDR3 amino acids: CASSLAFGTSGRYEQYF. The CDR3 coding sequence is TGTGCCAGCAGCTTAGCATTCGGGACTAGCGGGAGGTACGAGCAGTACTTC. Full variable domain (rest looked up from reference TRBV7-8 and TRBJ2-7): GAGVSQSPRYKVAKRGQDVALRCDPISGHVSLFWYQQALGQGPEFLTYFQNEAQLDKSGLPSDRFFAERPEGSVSTLKIQRTQQEDSAVYLCASSLAFGTSGRYEQYFGPGTRLTVT.

V gene TRBV4-2 combines with J gene TRBJ2-7, with TRBD2 matching 9 bases. Germline values: CDR1 LGHNA, CDR2 YNFKEQ. This CDR3 has 17 residues. Trimming at V came to 2 bases and at J to 0 bases, leaving 8 bases not matched to a gene. CDR3 loop: CASSQYSSGAFSYEQYF. DNA for the CDR3: TGTGCCAGCAGCCAATATTCTAGCGGGGCTTTCTCCTACGAGCAGTACTTC.

The chain carries TRBV28 and TRBJ2-2; the D is unclear. V lost 5 bases and J lost 4, with 14 bases in between. Germline lookup yields CDR1 MDHEN and CDR2 SYDVKM. The CDR3 runs to 15 residues. The CDR3 is CASSPRIASTGELFF. CDR3 in DNA: TGTGCCAGCAGTCCTCGTATCGCGAGCACCGGGGAGCTGTTTTTT.

J is TRBJ2-5 and V is TRBV7-2, with a tentative D call TRBD1 (5 bases). CDR3 length equals 14 residues. Germline CDR1 reads SGHTA; CDR2 reads FQGNSA. V was shortened by 5 bases and J by 1 base, with 11 bases between the two germline ends. CDR3: CASSAGLSQETQYF. The CDR3 region has the DNA TGTGCCAGCAGCGCAGGGTTGAGCCAAGAGACCCAGTACTTC.

Only one count was recorded for this clone. V is TRBV28 and J is TRBJ2-3; D possibly corresponds to TRBD2 (5 bases). Germline CDR1 reads MDHEN; CDR2 reads SYDVKM. CDR3 size: 15 residues. Trimming removed 2 bases from V and 4 bases from J, with 13 bases in between. CDR3 sequence: CASSLPLGLSDTQYF. The CDR3 DNA is TGTGCCAGCAGTTTACCACTAGGATTGTCAGATACGCAGTATTTT.

The rearrangement uses TRBV9 and TRBJ2-1; 10 bases agree with TRBD2. The germline V gene has CDR1 SGDLS and CDR2 YYNGEE. The CDR3 has 16 residues. With V trimmed by 3 bases and J by 3 bases, 6 bases remained unmatched. The CDR3 spells CASSASSGRSYNEQFF. The DNA of the CDR3 is TGTGCCAGCAGCGCTTCTAGCGGGAGAAGCTACAATGAGCAGTTCTTC.

The V gene is TRBV9, the J gene TRBJ1-1, with no clear D. The CDR3 consists of 15 residues. Looked up from germline, CDR1 is SGDLS and CDR2 is YYNGEE. The V and J ends lost 5 bases and 2 bases respectively, with 16 bases between them. The CDR3 coding sequence is TGTGCCAGCAGTTTTTACTCCGGGAGCAACACTGAAGCTTTCTTT. Translated, it gives CASSFYSGSNTEAFF.

The chain carries TRBV19 and TRBJ2-3; D might be TRBD2 (7 bases). V lost 9 bases to trimming and J lost 4 bases, with 14 bases between them. The germline V gene has CDR1 LNHDA and CDR2 SQIVND (reference sequence). This CDR3 has 13 amino acids. The CDR3 region has the DNA TGTGCCAGCCTGGCGGGGGCCGCAGATACGCAGTATTTT. Its translation: CASLAGAADTQYF. The full variable domain, its missing parts supplied by reference TRBV19 and TRBJ2-3, is DGGITQSPKYLFRKEGQNVTLSCEQNLNHDAMYWYRQDPGQGLRLIYYSQIVNDFQKGDIAEGYSVSREKKESFPLTVTSAQKNPTAFYLCASLAGAADTQYFGPGTRLTVL.

V is TRBV13 and J is TRBJ1-2, with no clear D. V lost 0 bases and J lost 6, with 8 bases in between. Looked up from germline, CDR1 is PRHDT and CDR2 is FYEKMQ (reference sequence). This CDR3 contains 13 residues. The CDR3 spells CASSLGVSDGYTF. CDR3 sequence (DNA): TGTGCCAGCAGCTTAGGGGTCTCGGATGGCTACACCTTC.

The V and J genes are TRBV5-1 and TRBJ2-2; 8 bases are a match to TRBD1. CDR3 length: 15 amino acids. J was trimmed by 7 bases and V by 0 bases; bases with no gene match: 5. CDR1 SGHRS and CDR2 YFSETQ come from the germline V gene. CDR3 protein: CASSLGRGQSGELFF. CDR3 nucleotides: TGCGCCAGCAGCTTGGGCAGGGGGCAGAGCGGGGAGCTGTTTTTT.

CDR3 protein: CASSPRTAGINNEQFF. The CDR3 DNA reads TGTGCCAGCAGCCCTCGTACGGCGGGGATAAACAATGAGCAGTTCTTC. The chain couples TRBV5-4 to TRBJ2-1; D may be TRBD2 (6 bases). The CDR3 length is 16 residues. V lost 4 bases to trimming and J lost 5 bases, with 19 bases between them. Germline CDR1 and CDR2: SGHNT and YYREEE (reference sequence).

The chain recombines TRBV28 with TRBJ2-2; 10 positions agree with TRBD2. V was pared by 3 bases and J by 0 bases, with 7 bases of the junction left unmatched. Germline lookup yields CDR1 MDHEN and CDR2 SYDVKM. This CDR3 region has 18 residues. The CDR3 reads CASSFLLAGSANTGELFF. The DNA of the CDR3 is TGTGCCAGCAGTTTCTTACTAGCGGGGTCCGCGAACACCGGGGAGCTGTTTTTT.